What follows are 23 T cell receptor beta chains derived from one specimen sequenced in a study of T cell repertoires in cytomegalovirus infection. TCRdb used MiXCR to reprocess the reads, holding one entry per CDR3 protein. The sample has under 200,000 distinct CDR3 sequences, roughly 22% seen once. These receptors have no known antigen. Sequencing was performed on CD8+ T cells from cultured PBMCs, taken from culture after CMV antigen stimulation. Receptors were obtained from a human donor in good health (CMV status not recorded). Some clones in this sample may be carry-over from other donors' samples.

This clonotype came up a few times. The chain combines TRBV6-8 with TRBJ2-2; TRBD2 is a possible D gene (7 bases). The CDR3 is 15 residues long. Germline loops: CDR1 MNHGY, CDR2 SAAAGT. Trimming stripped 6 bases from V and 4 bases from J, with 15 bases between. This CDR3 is CASSYGGGTTGELFF. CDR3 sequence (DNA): TGTGCCAGCAGCTATGGGGGGGGCACCACCGGGGAGCTGTTTTTT.

The CDR3 region is CASTPTEGTGTGELFF. In DNA form, the CDR3 reads TGTGCCAGCACCCCAACGGAGGGGACGGGCACCGGGGAGCTGTTTTTT. This chain joins TRBV7-8 and TRBJ2-2; a weak D match, TRBD2 (6 bases). Germline V gives CDR1 SGHVS, CDR2 FQNEAQ. With 7 bases removed from V and 4 bases from J, the gap between germline ends came to 19 bases. This CDR3 has 16 amino acids.

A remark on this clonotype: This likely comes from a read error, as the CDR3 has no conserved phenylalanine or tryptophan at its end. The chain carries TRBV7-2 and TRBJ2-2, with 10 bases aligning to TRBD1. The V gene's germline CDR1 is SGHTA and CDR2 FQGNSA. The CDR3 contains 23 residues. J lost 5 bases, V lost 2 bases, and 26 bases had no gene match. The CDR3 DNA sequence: TGTGCCAGCAGCTTACGGACTTTGGTCCGGGACAGGGGTTCCCTTCGAGGGACCGGGGAGCTGTTTCTT. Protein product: CASSLRTLVRDRGSLRGTGELFL.

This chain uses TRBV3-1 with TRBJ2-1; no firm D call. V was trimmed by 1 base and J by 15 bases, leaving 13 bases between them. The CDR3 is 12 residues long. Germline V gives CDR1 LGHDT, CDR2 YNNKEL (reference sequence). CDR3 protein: CASSQGGPRRFF. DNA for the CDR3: TGTGCCAGCAGCCAAGGGGGTCCACGGCGGTTCTTC.

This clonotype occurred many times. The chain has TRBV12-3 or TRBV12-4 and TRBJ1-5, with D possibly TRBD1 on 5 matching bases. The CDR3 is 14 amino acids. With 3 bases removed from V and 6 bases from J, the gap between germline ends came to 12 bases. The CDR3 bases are TGTGCCAGCAGTTTGGGGGGTCGATTTCAGCCCCAGCATTTT. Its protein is CASSLGGRFQPQHF.

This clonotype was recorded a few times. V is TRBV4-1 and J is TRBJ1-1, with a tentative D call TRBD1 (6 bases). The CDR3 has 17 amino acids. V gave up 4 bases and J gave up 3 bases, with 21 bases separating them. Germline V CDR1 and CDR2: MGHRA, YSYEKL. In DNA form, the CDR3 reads TGCGCCAGCAGCCTGATGACAAGGGAACAGGGAGACACTGAAGCTTTCTTT. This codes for CASSLMTREQGDTEAFF.

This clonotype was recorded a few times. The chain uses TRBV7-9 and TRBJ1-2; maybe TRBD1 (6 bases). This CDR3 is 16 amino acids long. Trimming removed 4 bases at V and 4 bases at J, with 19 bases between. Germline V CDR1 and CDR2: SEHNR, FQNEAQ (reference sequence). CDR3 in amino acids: CASSSPLTGTFYGYTF. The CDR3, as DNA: TGTGCCAGCAGCTCCCCCTTGACAGGAACCTTCTATGGCTACACCTTC.

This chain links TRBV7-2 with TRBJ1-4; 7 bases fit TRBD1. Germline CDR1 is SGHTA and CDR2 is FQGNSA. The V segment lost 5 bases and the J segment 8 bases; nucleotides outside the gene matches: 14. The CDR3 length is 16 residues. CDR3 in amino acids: CASSPAQGRAGEKLFF. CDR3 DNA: TGTGCCAGCAGCCCCGCACAGGGGCGCGCTGGGGAAAAACTGTTTTTT.

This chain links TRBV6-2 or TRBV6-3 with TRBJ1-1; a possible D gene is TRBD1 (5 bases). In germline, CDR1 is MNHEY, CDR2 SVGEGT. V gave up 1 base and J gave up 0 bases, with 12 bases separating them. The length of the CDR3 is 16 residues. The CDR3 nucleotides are TGTGCCAGCAGTTACTTCAGGGATCGGATGAACACTGAAGCTTTCTTT. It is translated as CASSYFRDRMNTEAFF.

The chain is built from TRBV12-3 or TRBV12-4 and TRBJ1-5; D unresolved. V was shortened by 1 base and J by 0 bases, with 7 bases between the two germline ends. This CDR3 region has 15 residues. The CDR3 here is CASSLGVNSNQPQHF. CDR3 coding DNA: TGTGCCAGCAGTTTAGGGGTTAATAGCAATCAGCCCCAGCATTTT.

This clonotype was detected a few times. The CDR3 sequence: CASSYSASGDPLYEQYF. The CDR3 DNA is TGTGCCAGCAGTTACTCGGCTAGCGGGGATCCCCTCTACGAGCAGTACTTC. The V and J genes are TRBV6-6 and TRBJ2-7, with 9 bases matching TRBD2. Per the germline V gene, CDR1 is MNHNY and CDR2 is SVGAGI (reference sequence). With V trimmed by 0 bases and J by 3 bases, 9 bases remained unmatched. CDR3 length: 17 amino acids.

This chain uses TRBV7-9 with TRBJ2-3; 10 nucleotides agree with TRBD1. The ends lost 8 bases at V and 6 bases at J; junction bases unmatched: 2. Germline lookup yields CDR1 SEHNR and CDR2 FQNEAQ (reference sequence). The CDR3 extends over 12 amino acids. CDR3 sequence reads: CASGQGVDTQYF. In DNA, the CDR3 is TGTGCCAGCGGACAGGGGGTTGATACGCAGTATTTT.

CDR3 coding DNA: TGCAGTGCTAGAGAAACTAGCGGGGGGCCTAGGGAGACCCAGTACTTC. This sequence encodes CSARETSGGPRETQYF. This chain joins TRBV20-1 and TRBJ2-5; TRBD2 agrees at 12 bases. Losses at the gene ends were 0 bases for V and 5 bases for J; bases not matched to a gene: 7. The germline V gene encodes CDR1 DFQATT and CDR2 SNEGSKA (reference sequence). The CDR3 loop spans 16 amino acids.

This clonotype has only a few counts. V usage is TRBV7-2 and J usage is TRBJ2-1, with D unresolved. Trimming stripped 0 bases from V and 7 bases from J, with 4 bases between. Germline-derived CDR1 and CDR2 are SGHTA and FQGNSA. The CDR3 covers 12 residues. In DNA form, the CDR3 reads TGTGCCAGCAGCTTAGCAGTAAATGAGCAGTTCTTC. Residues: CASSLAVNEQFF.

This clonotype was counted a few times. CDR3 in DNA: TGTGCCAGCAGTTTGCGACGGGGGAACACTGAAGCTTTCTTT. This gives the protein CASSLRRGNTEAFF. This chain uses TRBV12-3 or TRBV12-4 with TRBJ1-1; D unclear. V lost 3 bases and J lost 1, with 9 bases in between. The CDR3 is made up of 14 amino acids.

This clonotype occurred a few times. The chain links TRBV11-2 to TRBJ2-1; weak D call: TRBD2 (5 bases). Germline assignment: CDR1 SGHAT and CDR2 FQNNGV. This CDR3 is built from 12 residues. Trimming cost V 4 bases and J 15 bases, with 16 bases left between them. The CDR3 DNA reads TGTGCCAGCAGCTCCACGGGTCTAGGGAGGTTCTTC. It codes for CASSSTGLGRFF.

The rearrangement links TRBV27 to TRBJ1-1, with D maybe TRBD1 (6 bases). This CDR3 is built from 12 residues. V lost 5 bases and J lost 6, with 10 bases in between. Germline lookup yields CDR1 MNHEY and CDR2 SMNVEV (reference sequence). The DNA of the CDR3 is TGTGCCAGCAGTCGCGGACAGTCTGAAGCTTTCTTT. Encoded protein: CASSRGQSEAFF.

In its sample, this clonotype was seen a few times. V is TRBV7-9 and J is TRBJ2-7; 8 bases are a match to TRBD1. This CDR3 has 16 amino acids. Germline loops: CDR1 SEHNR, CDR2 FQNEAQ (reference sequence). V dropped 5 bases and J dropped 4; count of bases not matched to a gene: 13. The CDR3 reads CASSPRTGLRFYEQYF. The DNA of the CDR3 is TGTGCCAGCAGCCCGCGGACAGGGTTACGCTTTTACGAGCAGTACTTC. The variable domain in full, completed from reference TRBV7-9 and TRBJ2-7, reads DTGVSQNPRHKITKRGQNVTFRCDPISEHNRLYWYRQTLGQGPEFLTYFQNEAQLEKSRLLSDRFSAERPKGSFSTLEIQRTEQGDSAMYLCASSPRTGLRFYEQYFGPGTRLTVT.

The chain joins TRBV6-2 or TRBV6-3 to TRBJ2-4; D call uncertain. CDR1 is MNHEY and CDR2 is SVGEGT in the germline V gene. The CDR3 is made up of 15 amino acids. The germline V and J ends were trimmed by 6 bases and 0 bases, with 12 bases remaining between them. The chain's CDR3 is CASSGLVLAKNIQYF. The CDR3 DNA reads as TGTGCCAGCAGCGGATTGGTTCTAGCCAAAAACATTCAGTACTTC.

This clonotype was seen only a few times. The CDR3 spells CASSFPASSPYNEQFF. In DNA form, the CDR3 reads TGTGCCAGCAGTTTTCCCGCTAGCAGCCCCTACAATGAGCAGTTCTTC. V usage is TRBV12-3 or TRBV12-4 and J usage is TRBJ2-1, with TRBD2 as a possible D gene (5 bases). The CDR3 has 16 amino acids. V lost 3 bases and J lost 2, with 14 bases in between.

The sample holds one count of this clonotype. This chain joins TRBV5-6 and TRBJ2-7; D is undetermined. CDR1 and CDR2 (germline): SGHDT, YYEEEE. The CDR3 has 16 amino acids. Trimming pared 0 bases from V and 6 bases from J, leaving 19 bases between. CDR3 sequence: CASSLASFGYHGEQYF. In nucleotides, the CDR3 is TGTGCCAGCAGCTTGGCTTCATTCGGGTATCACGGCGAGCAGTACTTC.

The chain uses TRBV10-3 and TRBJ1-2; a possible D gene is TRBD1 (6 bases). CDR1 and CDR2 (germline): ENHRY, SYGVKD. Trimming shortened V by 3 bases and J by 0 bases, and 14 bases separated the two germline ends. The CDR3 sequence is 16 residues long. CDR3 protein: CAISEPSTGSNYGYTF. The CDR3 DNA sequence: TGTGCCATCAGTGAACCCTCGACAGGCTCTAACTATGGCTACACCTTC.

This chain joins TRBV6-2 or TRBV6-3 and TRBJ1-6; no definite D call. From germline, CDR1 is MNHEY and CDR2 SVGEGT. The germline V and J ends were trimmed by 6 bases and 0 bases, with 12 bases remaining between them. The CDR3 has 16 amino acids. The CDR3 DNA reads TGTGCCAGCAGGCGGGCCAGCAGCTCCTATAATTCACCCCTCCACTTT. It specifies CASRRASSSYNSPLHF.